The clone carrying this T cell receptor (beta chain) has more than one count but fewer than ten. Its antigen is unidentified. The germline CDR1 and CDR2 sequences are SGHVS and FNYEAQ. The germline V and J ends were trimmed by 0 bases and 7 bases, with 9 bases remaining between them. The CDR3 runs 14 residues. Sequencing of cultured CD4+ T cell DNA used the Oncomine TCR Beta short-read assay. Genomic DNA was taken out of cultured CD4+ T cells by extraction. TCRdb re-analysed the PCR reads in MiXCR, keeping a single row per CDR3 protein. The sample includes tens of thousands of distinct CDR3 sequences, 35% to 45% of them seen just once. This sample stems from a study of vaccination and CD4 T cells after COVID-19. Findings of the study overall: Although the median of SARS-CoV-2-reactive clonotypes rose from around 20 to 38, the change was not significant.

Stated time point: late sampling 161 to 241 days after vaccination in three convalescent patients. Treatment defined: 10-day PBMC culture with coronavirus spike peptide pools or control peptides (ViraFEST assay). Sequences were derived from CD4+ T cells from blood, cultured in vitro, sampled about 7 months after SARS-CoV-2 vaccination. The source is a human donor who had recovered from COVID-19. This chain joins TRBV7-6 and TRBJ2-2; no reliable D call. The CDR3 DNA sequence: TGTGCCAGCAGCTTAGCGCCCCTGGACGGGGAGCTGTTTTTT. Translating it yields CASSLAPLDGELFF.